This T cell receptor (beta chain) was captured in a study of CXCR3-negative and CXCR3-positive naive CD8 T cells. Study-wide findings and caveats: Naive CXCR3-positive cells had TRB CDR3s more hydrophobic than those of CXCR3-negative naive cells.

Notes on this clonotype: Its specificity is not known.

Through 5' RACE with UMI labels, the TRB cDNA libraries were prepared. Each CDR3 protein gets one entry in TCRdb, which reprocessed the 5' RACE reads and gives no DNA. Here the sample table reports about 120,000 distinct CDR3 sequences. The germline V gene encodes CDR1 MRHNA and CDR2 SNTAGT. The CDR3 runs to 16 residues. V and J are TRBV6-4 and TRBJ2-1; TCRdb's D call, TRBD1, is unchecked because there is no DNA. The source of this sequence is a human donor in good health. Some clones in this sample may be carry-over from other donors' samples. The sequenced material came from naive CXCR3+ CD8+ T cells from blood. Subset specified: CD45RO-CCR7+CD27+CD95- naive CD8+ T cells expressing CXCR3 (TNR3+). The CDR3 protein is CASSATGLSSYNEQFF.